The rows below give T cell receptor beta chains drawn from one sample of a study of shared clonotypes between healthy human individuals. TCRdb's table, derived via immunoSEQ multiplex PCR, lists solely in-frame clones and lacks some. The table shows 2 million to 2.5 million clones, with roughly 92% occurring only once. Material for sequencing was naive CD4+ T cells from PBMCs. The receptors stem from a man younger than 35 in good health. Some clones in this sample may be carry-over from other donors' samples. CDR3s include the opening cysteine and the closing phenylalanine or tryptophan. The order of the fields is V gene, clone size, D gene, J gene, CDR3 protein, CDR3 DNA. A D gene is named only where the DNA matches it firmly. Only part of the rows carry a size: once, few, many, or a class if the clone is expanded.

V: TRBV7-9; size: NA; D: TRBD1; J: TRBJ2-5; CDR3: CASSKGQGPETQYF; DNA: TGTGCCAGCAGTAAAGGACAGGGTCCGGAGACCCAGTACTTC
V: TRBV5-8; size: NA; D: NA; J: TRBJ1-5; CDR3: CASSHGGASGSLNQPQHF; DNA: TGTGCCAGCAGCCATGGGGGGGCGTCCGGCAGCCTCAATCAGCCCCAGCATTTT
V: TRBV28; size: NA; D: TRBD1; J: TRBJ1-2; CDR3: CASIHGQGALYYGYTF; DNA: TGTGCCAGCATTCATGGACAGGGGGCTCTTTACTATGGCTACACCTTC
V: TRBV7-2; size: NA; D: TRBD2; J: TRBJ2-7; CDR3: CASSLGPGLEYEQYF; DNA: TGTGCCAGCAGCTTAGGACCGGGACTAGAGTACGAGCAGTACTTC
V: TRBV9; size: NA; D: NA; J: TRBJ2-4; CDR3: CASSVGGGQGGNIQYF; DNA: TGTGCCAGCAGCGTAGGGGGTGGGCAGGGAGGAAACATTCAGTACTTC
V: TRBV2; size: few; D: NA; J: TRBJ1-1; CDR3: CASSVEGMRTEAFF; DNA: TGTGCCAGCAGTGTGGAGGGGATGAGGACTGAAGCTTTCTTT
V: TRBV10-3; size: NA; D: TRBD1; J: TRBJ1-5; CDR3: CATATGVRVSNQPQHF; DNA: TGTGCCACCGCGACAGGGGTCAGGGTTAGCAATCAGCCCCAGCATTTT
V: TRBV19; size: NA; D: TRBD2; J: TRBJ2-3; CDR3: CASSTTSGRARDTQYF; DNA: TGTGCCAGTAGTACGACTAGCGGGAGGGCCCGAGATACGCAGTATTTT
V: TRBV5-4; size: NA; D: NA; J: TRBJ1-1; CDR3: CASSLDTSMNTEAFF; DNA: TGTGCCAGCAGCTTGGATACCAGCATGAACACTGAAGCTTTCTTT
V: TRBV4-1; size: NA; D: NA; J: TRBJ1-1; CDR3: CASSQVRGGEAFF; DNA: TGCGCCAGCAGCCAAGTAAGGGGTGGTGAAGCTTTCTTT
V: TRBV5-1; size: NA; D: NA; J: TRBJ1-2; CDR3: CASSFEGSYGYTF; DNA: TGCGCCAGCAGCTTCGAGGGATCCTATGGCTACACCTTC
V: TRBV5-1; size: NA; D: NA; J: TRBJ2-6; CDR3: CASSVGFIGTVSSGANVLTF; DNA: TGCGCCAGCAGCGTCGGGTTTATCGGGACGGTTAGCTCTGGGGCCAACGTCCTGACTTTC
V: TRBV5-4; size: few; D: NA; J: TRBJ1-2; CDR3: CASSLAVSYGYTF; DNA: TGTGCCAGCAGCTTGGCCGTGAGCTATGGCTACACCTTC
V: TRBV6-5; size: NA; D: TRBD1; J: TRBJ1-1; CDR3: CASTQGETTEAFF; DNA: TGTGCCAGCACACAGGGGGAGACCACTGAAGCTTTCTTT
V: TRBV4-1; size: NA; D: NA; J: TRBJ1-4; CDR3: CASSQERRGRTNEKLFF; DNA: TGCGCCAGCAGCCAAGAAAGGAGGGGTCGGACTAATGAAAAACTGTTTTTT
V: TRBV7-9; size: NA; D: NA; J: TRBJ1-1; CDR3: CASSLLDPGTEAFF; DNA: TGTGCCAGCAGCCTATTGGACCCTGGTACTGAAGCTTTCTTT
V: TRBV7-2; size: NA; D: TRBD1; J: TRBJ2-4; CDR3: CASSPHPGQGRNIQYF; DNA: TGTGCCAGCAGCCCCCATCCTGGACAGGGGAGGAACATTCAGTACTTC
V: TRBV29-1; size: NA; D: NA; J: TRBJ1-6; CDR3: CSAQAGTSNSPLHF; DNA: TGCAGCGCCCAAGCCGGGACAAGTAATTCACCCCTCCACTTT
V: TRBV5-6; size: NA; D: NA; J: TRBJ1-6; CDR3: CASSQPSGFVDSPLHF; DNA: TGTGCCAGCAGCCAACCATCGGGGTTCGTGGATTCACCCCTCCACTTT
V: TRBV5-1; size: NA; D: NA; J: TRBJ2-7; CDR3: CASSFQPTGIRLYEQYF; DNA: TGCGCCAGCAGCTTCCAACCCACAGGTATTCGTCTGTACGAGCAGTACTTC
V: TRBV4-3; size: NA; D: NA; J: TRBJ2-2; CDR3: CASSQETGSITGELFF; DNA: TGCGCCAGCAGCCAAGAAACTGGGTCAATCACCGGGGAGCTGTTTTTT
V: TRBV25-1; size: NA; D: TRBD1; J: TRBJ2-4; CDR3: CASSESDRGLIPF; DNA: TGTGCCAGCAGTGAATCCGACAGGGGGCTGATTCCCTTC
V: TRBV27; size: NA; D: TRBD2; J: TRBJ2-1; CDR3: CASSLGLAGVSSSYNEQFF; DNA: TGTGCCAGCAGTTTAGGGCTAGCGGGAGTTTCGAGCTCCTACAATGAGCAGTTCTTC
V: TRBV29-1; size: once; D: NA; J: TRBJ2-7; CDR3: CSVEQVPGAREQYF; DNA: TGCAGCGTTGAACAGGTACCAGGGGCGCGTGAGCAGTACTTC
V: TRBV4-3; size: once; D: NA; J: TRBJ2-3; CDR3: CASSQDNWAGAGDTQYF; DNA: TGCGCCAGCAGCCAAGATAATTGGGCGGGGGCCGGAGATACGCAGTATTTT
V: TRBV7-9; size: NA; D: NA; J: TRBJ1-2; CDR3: CASSFLGDPDGYTF; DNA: TGTGCCAGCAGCTTTTTAGGGGATCCGGATGGCTACACCTTC
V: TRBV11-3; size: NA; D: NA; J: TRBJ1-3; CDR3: CASSLDSGNTIYF; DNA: TGTGCCAGCAGCTTAGACTCTGGAAACACCATATATTTT
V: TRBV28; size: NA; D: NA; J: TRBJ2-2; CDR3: CASSPGDSSYTGELFF; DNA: TGTGCCAGCAGTCCGGGGGACAGCAGCTACACCGGGGAGCTGTTTTTT
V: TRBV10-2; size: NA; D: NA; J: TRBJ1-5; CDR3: CASRGPGPQHF; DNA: TGCGCCAGCAGAGGCCCGGGGCCCCAGCATTTT
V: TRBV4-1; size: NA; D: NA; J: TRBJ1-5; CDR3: CASSQFILGDRNQPQHF; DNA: TGCGCCAGCAGCCAATTCATACTGGGGGATCGCAATCAGCCCCAGCATTTT
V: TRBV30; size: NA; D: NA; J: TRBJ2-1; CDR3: CAWSADSNYNEQFF; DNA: TGTGCCTGGAGTGCCGACTCGAACTACAATGAGCAGTTCTTC
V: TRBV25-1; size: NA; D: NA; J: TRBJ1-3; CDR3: CASSEPRSSGNTIYF; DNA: TGTGCCAGCAGTGAACCCCGGAGCTCTGGAAACACCATATATTTT
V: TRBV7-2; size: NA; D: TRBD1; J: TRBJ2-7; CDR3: CASSLGTGYEQYF; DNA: TGTGCCAGCAGCTTAGGGACAGGGTACGAGCAGTACTTC
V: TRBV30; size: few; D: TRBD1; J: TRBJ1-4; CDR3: CAWSRVGQFYEKLFF; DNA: TGTGCCTGGAGTAGGGTGGGACAGTTCTATGAAAAACTGTTTTTT
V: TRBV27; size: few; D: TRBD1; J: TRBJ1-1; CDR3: CASLGTGGTEAFF; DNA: TGTGCCAGCCTTGGGACAGGGGGAACTGAAGCTTTCTTT
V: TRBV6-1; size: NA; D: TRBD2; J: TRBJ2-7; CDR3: CASSTSGRSYEQYF; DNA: TGTGCCAGCAGCACTAGCGGGAGGTCCTACGAGCAGTACTTC
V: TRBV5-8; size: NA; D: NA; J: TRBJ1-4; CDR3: CASSFPRVKTALKLFF; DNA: TGTGCCAGCAGCTTCCCTCGGGTCAAGACCGCACTGAAACTGTTTTTT
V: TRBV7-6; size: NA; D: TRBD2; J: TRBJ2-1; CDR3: CASSSLSGDPYNEQFF; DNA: TGTGCCAGCAGCTCACTTAGCGGGGACCCTTACAATGAGCAGTTCTTC